This paragraph covers one TCR beta chain sequence. The PCR was carried out with 60 Vbeta primers and 13 Jbeta primers. Some clones are missing from TCRdb's copy, which holds only in-frame ones; the method was immunoSEQ multiplex PCR. The table has about 140,000 clones, roughly 78% seen once. The sample originates from a study of cytomegalovirus exposure and HLA in healthy donors. Across the whole study: In an early release, HLA-typed donors contributed about 80 million unique TCR sequences.

The germline V gene has CDR1 SGHRS and CDR2 YFSETQ. The V end lost 0 bases, the J end lost 5 bases, and 11 bases lay between the germline ends. This CDR3 is built from 14 residues. The sequence was obtained from a middle-aged man in good health and CMV-seropositive. The sequenced material came from PBMCs. The rearrangement joins TRBV5-1 to TRBJ1-1; D perhaps matches TRBD1 (5 bases). The CDR3 reads CASSLEDRGTEAFF. The CDR3 nucleotides read TGCGCCAGCAGCTTGGAGGATCGGGGGACTGAAGCTTTCTTT.